This TCR beta chain was recovered during a study of blood T cell repertoires in COVID-19. Study background: The United States, Italy and Spain supplied acute and convalescent COVID-19 samples. Sources were T cells, B-cell-depleted T cells, or PBMCs; the material itself was cDNA or gDNA.

Per the authors' pipeline: Reference gene primer amplification gave estimated nucleated cell counts. The table came from immunoSEQ multiplex PCR; TCRdb's copy has only in-frame clones and leaves some out. That table gives V, J and clone size, and the DNA gave D and trimming. The sample holds roughly 350,000 clones, about 90% seen once. The germline V gene has CDR1 PRHDT and CDR2 FYEKMQ (reference sequence). CDR3 length: 16 residues. Germline trimming cut 4 bases from V and 0 bases from J; bases unmatched to any gene: 9. V gene TRBV13 combines with J gene TRBJ2-7, with 7 bases identical to TRBD2. The material sequenced was peripheral blood. The clonotype comes from a woman aged 30 to 39 with COVID-19, enrolled during active disease. Here the CDR3 DNA reads TGTGCCAGCAGCTCCCCGGGGCGGGAGAGCTCCTACGAGCAGTACTTC. Translated: CASSSPGRESSYEQYF.